A selection of T cell receptor beta chains follows, all from one sample in a study of CD8 T cells in Susac syndrome. TCRdb re-derived calls from the immunoSEQ multiplex PCR reads in MiXCR, one entry per CDR3 protein. The repertoire holds about 180,000 distinct CDR3 sequences, with 90% to 95% as singletons. Sequenced: CD4+ T cells from PBMCs. The receptors shown here come from a human donor with multiple sclerosis. Both conserved end residues are part of each CDR3. A D gene is named only where the DNA matches it firmly. The size of a clone is reported for some rows only, either as once, few or many, or as a class for expanded clones.

j_call | clone_size | d_call | v_call | cdr3_aa | cdr3_nt
TRBJ2-7 | . | TRBD1 | TRBV5-1 | CASSLARQGAGEQYF | TGCGCCAGCAGCTTGGCCCGACAGGGGGCGGGAGAGCAGTACTTC
TRBJ1-1 | . | TRBD1 | TRBV20-1 | CSVNPGGQISNTEAFF | TGCAGTGTTAACCCCGGGGGACAGATCTCGAACACTGAAGCTTTCTTT
TRBJ2-1 | . | TRBD2 | TRBV6-6 | CASSYSLAGGYGEQFF | TGTGCCAGCAGTTACTCGCTAGCGGGGGGGTATGGTGAGCAGTTCTTC
TRBJ1-2 | . | . | TRBV11-2 | CASRGVRWGYGYTF | TGTGCCAGCAGAGGGGTCCGCTGGGGCTATGGCTACACCTTC
TRBJ2-4 | . | TRBD1 | TRBV27 | CASGWPGQGIEYF | TGTGCCAGCGGATGGCCGGGACAGGGGATCGAGTACTTC
TRBJ1-1 | . | . | TRBV29-1 | CSVESRGSFTEAFF | TGCAGCGTTGAGAGCAGGGGATCTTTCACTGAAGCTTTCTTT
TRBJ1-3 | once | TRBD1 | TRBV29-1 | CSVSGTGSGNTIYF | TGCAGCGTCAGTGGGACAGGCTCTGGAAACACCATATATTTT
TRBJ2-5 | few | . | TRBV2 | CASSEAGETQYF | TGTGCCAGCTCAGAAGCAGGCGAGACCCAGTACTTC
TRBJ1-2 | . | . | TRBV5-4 | CASSLARALTNGYTF | TGTGCCAGCAGCTTGGCCAGGGCCTTGACGAATGGCTACACCTTC
TRBJ1-4 | . | . | TRBV20-1 | CSARSQNEKLFF | TGCAGTGCTAGAAGCCAGAATGAAAAACTGTTTTTT
TRBJ1-4 | once | . | TRBV12-3/TRBV12-4 | CASSFTATGYEKLFF | TGTGCCAGCAGTTTTACGGCGACAGGTTATGAAAAACTGTTTTTT
TRBJ2-5 | once | . | TRBV20-1 | CSARDVADPGTQYF | TGCAGTGCTAGAGATGTGGCGGACCCAGGGACCCAGTACTTC
TRBJ2-3 | . | TRBD2 | TRBV20-1 | CSARGGRWGGSDTQYF | TGCAGTGCTAGAGGAGGACGGTGGGGGGGGTCAGATACGCAGTATTTT
TRBJ1-6 | . | . | TRBV7-9 | CASSLGGGFVNSPLHF | TGTGCCAGCAGCTTGGGGGGAGGGTTTGTTAATTCACCCCTCCACTTT
TRBJ2-7 | . | TRBD1 | TRBV19 | CASSRGTGMYEQYF | TGTGCCAGTAGTCGGGGGACAGGGATGTACGAGCAGTACTTC
TRBJ2-5 | . | TRBD1 | TRBV19 | CASRTRDRGSGTQYF | TGTGCCAGTAGAACCCGGGACAGGGGATCGGGGACCCAGTACTTC
TRBJ2-4 | few | . | TRBV27 | CASSADRAKNIQYF | TGTGCCAGCAGTGCGGACAGAGCCAAAAACATTCAGTACTTC
TRBJ2-5 | . | . | TRBV29-1 | CSVMGRGQETQYF | TGCAGCGTTATGGGGCGGGGACAAGAGACCCAGTACTTC
TRBJ1-1 | few | . | TRBV12-3/TRBV12-4 | CASSWARNTEAFF | TGTGCCAGCAGTTGGGCTAGGAACACTGAAGCTTTCTTT
TRBJ1-2 | . | TRBD1 | TRBV7-9 | CASSRQGIHGYTF | TGTGCCAGCAGCCGACAGGGCATTCATGGCTACACCTTC
TRBJ1-5 | . | TRBD1 | TRBV23-1 | CASSQGTAWAIEPQHF | TGCGCCAGCAGTCAAGGGACAGCATGGGCAATCGAGCCCCAGCATTTT
TRBJ2-4 | . | . | TRBV2 | CASSEAVLIQYF | TGTGCCAGCAGTGAGGCAGTATTGATTCAGTACTTC
TRBJ2-5 | . | . | TRBV24-1 | CATSDSRGRGETQYF | TGTGCCACCAGTGATTCCCGGGGGCGCGGTGAGACCCAGTACTTC
TRBJ2-2 | . | . | TRBV5-6 | CASSLFWETGELFF | TGTGCCAGCAGCTTATTTTGGGAGACCGGGGAGCTGTTTTTT